The 26 T cell receptor beta chains in this list originate from one sample, sequenced in a study of control samples from healthy donors and cancer patients (dated by TCRdb to about 2020). Library preparation employed the immunoSEQ multiplex PCR assay. TCRdb stores this immuneACCESS table with in-frame sequences only. Part of the clones is absent; in the studies checked, under half of the shortfall reflects unresolved V genes, and no reason is known for the rest. The sample records over 100,000 clones, more than 70% of which are singletons. The ten largest make up 3.2% of the sample. Sample: blood. These receptors were taken from a man aged 50-60 years in good health.

This chain connects TRBV6-5 to TRBJ1-4; D remains ambiguous. CDR1 is MNHEY and CDR2 is SVGAGI in the germline V gene. The CDR3 consists of 14 residues. The ends were cut back, 6 bases at V and 8 bases at J, with 16 bases in the middle. This CDR3 reads CASRGPHAKEKLFF. The CDR3 coding sequence is TGTGCCAGCAGAGGTCCCCACGCGAAGGAAAAACTGTTTTTT.

The chain carries TRBV3-1 (or the pseudogene TRBV3-2) and TRBJ1-4; a weak D match, TRBD1 (5 bases). The CDR3 runs to 14 residues. Germline V CDR1 and CDR2: LGHDT, YNNKEL (reference sequence). V was trimmed by 3 bases and J by 6 bases, leaving 11 bases between them. The CDR3, as DNA: TGTGCCAGCAGCCAGAGGGGAAAAGATGAAAAACTGTTTTTT. It encodes CASSQRGKDEKLFF.

The chain couples TRBV6-6 to TRBJ1-3, with D possibly TRBD1 on 6 matching bases. CDR1 is MNHNY, CDR2 SVGAGI, per germline (reference sequence). V lost 6 bases, J lost 4 bases, and 13 bases lay in between. The CDR3 has 14 amino acids. The CDR3 nucleotides are TGTGCCAGCAGACCCGGGACAAACGGAAACACCATATATTTT. Translation: CASRPGTNGNTIYF.

The rearrangement uses TRBV7-2 and TRBJ2-7; TRBD1 matches 7 bases. Germline trimming cut 5 bases from V and 0 bases from J; bases unmatched to any gene: 19. Germline V gene sequence: CDR1 SGHTA, CDR2 FQGNSA. There are 19 residues in the CDR3. For the CDR3, the DNA is TGTGCCAGCAGCCTCCGCCAGCGACACAGGGGTGGGAACTCCTACGAGCAGTACTTC. This encodes CASSLRQRHRGGNSYEQYF.

The chain joins TRBV11-2 to TRBJ1-1, with D unclear. The CDR3 is 16 residues long. V was cut by 1 base and J by 1 base, with 13 bases left in between. Germline V gene lookup returns CDR1 SGHAT and CDR2 FQNNGV. CDR3 in DNA: TGTGCCAGCAGCTTAGTTGGTCGGGGTGCGAACACTGAAGCTTTCTTT. Translating it yields CASSLVGRGANTEAFF. The variable domain in full, with the rest retrieved from reference TRBV11-2 and TRBJ1-1, is EAGVAQSPRYKIIEKRQSVAFWCNPISGHATLYWYQQILGQGPKLLIQFQNNGVVDDSQLPKDRFSAERLKGVDSTLKIQPAKLEDSAVYLCASSLVGRGANTEAFFGQGTRLTVV.

The chain couples TRBV3-1 (or the pseudogene TRBV3-2) to TRBJ1-5, with D possibly matching TRBD1 (5 bases). V was clipped by 3 bases and J by 2 bases, with 11 bases between them. The germline V gene has CDR1 LGHDT and CDR2 YNNKEL (reference sequence). CDR3 size: 15 residues. DNA of the CDR3: TGTGCCAGCAGCCAGGGGGAGGGAGGCAATCAGCCCCAGCATTTT. Protein product: CASSQGEGGNQPQHF.

The chain has TRBV19 and TRBJ1-4, with a weak D call TRBD1 (6 bases). CDR3 size: 14 residues. The V and J ends lost 1 base and 5 bases respectively, with 8 bases between them. Germline V gene data show CDR1 as LNHDA and CDR2 as SQIVND (reference sequence). This chain's CDR3 is CASSIVDRNEKLFF. Here the CDR3 DNA reads TGTGCCAGTAGTATAGTGGACAGAAATGAAAAACTGTTTTTT.

This chain links TRBV10-2 with TRBJ2-7, with 9 bases matching TRBD1. The CDR3 loop spans 13 amino acids. V was clipped by 10 bases and J by 5 bases; unmatched bases: 9. Germline values: CDR1 WSHSY, CDR2 SAAADI. In DNA form, the CDR3 reads TGCGCCATGCCGGGACAGGGTTCCCACGAGCAGTACTTC. Its protein product is CAMPGQGSHEQYF.

The chain combines TRBV13 with TRBJ2-7; 10 bases line up with TRBD1. This CDR3 contains 13 residues. With 8 bases clipped from V and 12 bases from J, the junction kept 13 bases outside the gene matches. The V gene's germline CDR1 is PRHDT and CDR2 FYEKMQ (reference sequence). CDR3 amino acids: CASEPKGDRGLYF. CDR3 nucleotides: TGTGCCAGCGAACCGAAAGGGGACAGGGGATTGTACTTC.

This clone was counted once. The chain employs TRBV3-1 (or the pseudogene TRBV3-2) and TRBJ1-4; 9 nucleotides line up with TRBD1. The CDR3 spans 16 residues. The V gene end was trimmed by 5 bases and the J gene end by 7 bases; junction bases not matched to a gene: 11. Germline CDR1 and CDR2: LGHDT and YNNKEL (reference sequence). The CDR3 loop reads CASSYRAGQGGEKLFF. DNA of the CDR3: TGTGCCAGCAGCTATCGAGCGGGACAGGGAGGTGAAAAACTGTTTTTT.

CDR3 amino acids: CAWGYNNEQFF. The CDR3 bases are TGTGCCTGGGGGTATAATAATGAGCAGTTCTTC. This rearrangement joins TRBV30 to TRBJ2-1; D gene uncertain. The CDR3 spans 11 residues. V was pared by 5 bases and J by 7 bases, with 9 bases between. Per germline, CDR1 GTSNPN and CDR2 SVGIG (reference sequence).

The chain links TRBV5-8 to TRBJ1-6, with D possibly matching TRBD1 (5 bases). V shed 2 bases and J shed 10 bases, with 19 bases lying between them. Germline V gives CDR1 SGHTS, CDR2 YDEGEE. The CDR3 contains 16 residues. The CDR3 here is CASSFYDSLGRSPLHF. The DNA of the CDR3 is TGTGCCAGCAGCTTTTATGACAGTTTAGGAAGGTCACCCCTCCACTTT.

V usage is TRBV9 and J usage is TRBJ2-3; 8 nucleotides match TRBD1. V lost 3 bases, J lost 0 bases, and 21 bases stayed unmatched. The CDR3 length is 21 residues. Germline CDR1 and CDR2: SGDLS and YYNGEE. The CDR3 here is CASSAPRQGLFTLSSTDTQYF. CDR3 in DNA: TGTGCCAGCAGCGCCCCCAGACAGGGGCTATTCACCCTCAGTAGCACAGATACGCAGTATTTT.

Ten or more counts support this clone. This rearrangement joins TRBV6-6 to TRBJ1-2, with D unresolved. Per the germline V gene, CDR1 is MNHNY and CDR2 is SVGAGI (reference sequence). The CDR3 is made up of 13 amino acids. Trimming took 8 bases from V and 2 from J, leaving 12 bases between them. The CDR3 sequence: CASVSRPNYGYTF. The CDR3 region has the DNA TGTGCCAGCGTGAGCCGGCCGAACTATGGCTACACCTTC.

The chain combines TRBV5-1 with TRBJ1-1, with 8 bases lining up with TRBD1. Germline trimming cut 3 bases from V and 1 base from J; bases unmatched to any gene: 5. The CDR3 is 15 residues long. Per the germline V gene, CDR1 is SGHRS and CDR2 is YFSETQ. CDR3 DNA sequence: TGCGCCAGCAGCTGGACAGGGTCAGAGAACACTGAAGCTTTCTTT. It specifies CASSWTGSENTEAFF.

This chain uses TRBV3-1 (or the pseudogene TRBV3-2) with TRBJ2-7; 8 nucleotides line up with TRBD1. Germline V gene lookup returns CDR1 LGHDT and CDR2 YNNKEL (reference sequence). This CDR3 is 14 amino acids long. J gave up 3 bases and V 4 bases, and 5 bases lay outside the gene matches. In DNA, the CDR3 is TGTGCCAGCAGCCTCGACAGGGGTGGCTACGAGCAGTACTTC. Residues: CASSLDRGGYEQYF.

V usage is TRBV5-1 and J usage is TRBJ1-2; no reliable D call. V was clipped by 0 bases and J by 4 bases, with 7 bases between them. The CDR3 runs 13 residues. CDR1 is SGHRS and CDR2 is YFSETQ in the germline V gene. This CDR3 reads CASSLDSGYGYTF. CDR3 coding DNA: TGCGCCAGCAGCTTGGATTCAGGCTATGGCTACACCTTC.

V gene TRBV4-1 combines with J gene TRBJ1-1; maybe TRBD1 (6 bases). Germline CDR1 and CDR2: MGHRA and YSYEKL. V was cut by 3 bases and J by 6 bases, with 17 bases left in between. CDR3 size: 15 residues. CDR3 sequence: CASSHQTQGGSEAFF. CDR3 bases: TGCGCCAGCAGCCACCAGACACAGGGTGGCTCTGAAGCTTTCTTT.

This chain connects TRBV11-2 to TRBJ1-6; weak D call: TRBD1 (5 bases). Looked up from germline, CDR1 is SGHAT and CDR2 is FQNNGV. Trimming removed 5 bases at V and 9 bases at J, with 20 bases between. This CDR3 has 16 residues. CDR3: CASSLGRAPNPSPLHF. The CDR3 DNA reads TGTGCCAGCAGCCTGGGCAGGGCCCCTAACCCTTCACCCCTCCACTTT.

This clone was seen just once. J is TRBJ2-7 and V is TRBV24-1; tentative D call: TRBD2 (6 bases). The V end was cut by 9 bases, the J end by 6 bases, with 17 bases between. The CDR3 is 13 residues long. Per germline, CDR1 KGHDR and CDR2 SFDVKD. The CDR3 sequence is CATSFTAGGEQYF. For the CDR3, the DNA is TGTGCCACCTCTTTTACTGCCGGGGGCGAGCAGTACTTC.

The chain employs TRBV12-3 or TRBV12-4 and TRBJ1-5; D is ambiguous. This CDR3 contains 13 residues. V lost 6 bases, J lost 2 bases, and 8 bases lay in between. CDR3 nucleotide sequence: TGTGCCAGCAGCCCTATTGGCAATCAGCCCCAGCATTTT. Its translation: CASSPIGNQPQHF.

The genes are TRBV5-5 and TRBJ2-7; the match to TRBD1 covers 8 bases. CDR3 size: 13 residues. CDR1 and CDR2 (germline): SGHKS, YYEKEE (reference sequence). The V and J ends lost 6 bases and 5 bases, in that order; junction bases with no gene match: 7. The CDR3 nucleotides read TGTGCCAGCACCGACCTACAGGGGGACGAGCAGTACTTC. This codes for CASTDLQGDEQYF.

The V call is TRBV19, the J call TRBJ2-4, with D perhaps TRBD1 (6 bases). Looked up from germline, CDR1 is LNHDA and CDR2 is SQIVND (reference sequence). V lost 4 bases and J 6 bases, leaving 16 bases between the germline ends. The CDR3 runs 15 residues. The CDR3 bases are TGTGCCAGTAGTAGTACAGGGCCCCTTAGAAACATTCAGTACTTC. Its protein is CASSSTGPLRNIQYF.

V gene TRBV4-1 combines with J gene TRBJ1-2; the D gene is possibly TRBD1 (5 bases). Germline V gives CDR1 MGHRA, CDR2 YSYEKL. The CDR3 is 17 amino acids. Trimming left V 0 bases short and J 0 bases short, with 14 bases between. CDR3 coding DNA: TGCGCCAGCAGCCAAGAGGGGGATTATTACTCTAACTATGGCTACACCTTC. Translated, it gives CASSQEGDYYSNYGYTF.

The chain has TRBV5-1 and TRBJ2-3; TRBD2 aligns across 10 bases. Germline V gene lookup returns CDR1 SGHRS and CDR2 YFSETQ. With 6 bases clipped from V and 2 bases from J, the junction kept 3 bases outside the gene matches. This CDR3 has 14 amino acids. Here the CDR3 DNA reads TGCGCCAGCATCAGCGGGGGGGCCACAGATACGCAGTATTTT. This codes for CASISGGATDTQYF.

This clone was counted only a few times. The rearrangement uses TRBV19 and TRBJ2-5; a possible D gene is TRBD2 (7 bases). The CDR3 contains 14 residues. The germline CDR1 and CDR2 sequences are LNHDA and SQIVND (reference sequence). The V and J ends lost 4 bases and 1 base respectively, with 10 bases between them. The CDR3 DNA follows: TGTGCCAGTAGTACCGGGGGGCCCCAAGAGACCCAGTACTTC. Translated, it gives CASSTGGPQETQYF.